What follows are 2 T cell receptor beta chains derived from one specimen sequenced in a study of CD8 T cells in ankylosing spondylitis. TCRdb re-called the 5' RACE reads through MiXCR, storing one row per CDR3 protein. The data contain just under 350,000 distinct CDR3 sequences, approximately 14% of them singletons. The sequenced sample consisted of blood, either unsorted or a sorted T cell fraction (not recorded which). Source of these receptors: a male donor with ankylosing spondylitis or in good health (not recorded which).

V gene TRBV11-2 combines with J gene TRBJ2-5; a weak D match, TRBD2 (6 bases). Germline V gene lookup returns CDR1 SGHAT and CDR2 FQNNGV. The CDR3 runs 18 residues. V was clipped by 1 base and J by 1 base, with 19 bases between them. CDR3 nucleotides: TGTGCCAGCAGCTTAGGCCTGACTAGTTTGGCCCCCCAAGAGACCCAGTACTTC. Translation: CASSLGLTSLAPQETQYF.

In its sample, this clonotype was seen a few times. DNA of the CDR3: TGTGCCAGCAGCTTAGCCCTAGAGCCCCGGGTGGGTCCGCAGTATTTT. As protein: CASSLALEPRVGPQYF. The J gene is TRBJ2-3, the V gene TRBV7-2; no reliable D call. Germline CDR1 SGHTA, CDR2 FQGNSA. This CDR3 has 16 amino acids. Trimming removed 0 bases from V and 10 bases from J, with 20 bases in between. The entire variable domain, with the rest obtained from reference TRBV7-2 and TRBJ2-3, is as follows: GAGVSQSPSNKVTEKGKDVELRCDPISGHTALYWYRQSLGQGLEFLIYFQGNSAPDKSGLPSDRFSAERTGGSVSTLTIQRTQQEDSAVYLCASSLALEPRVGPQYFGPGTRLTVL.